Following are 3 T cell receptor beta chains from one sample sequenced in a study of T cell repertoires in cytomegalovirus infection. TCRdb redid the calling of the reads with MiXCR, one entry per CDR3 protein. The table includes approximately 110,000 distinct CDR3 sequences, 32% detected once. For these receptors, no antigen is known. The sample consisted of CD8+ T cells from cultured PBMCs, taken from culture after CMV antigen stimulation. These receptors came from a human donor in good health (CMV status not recorded). Some clones in this sample may be carry-over from other donors' samples.

V usage is TRBV5-6 and J usage is TRBJ2-5; TRBD2 agrees at 15 bases. The CDR3 runs to 15 residues. The trim removed 4 bases at V and 8 bases at J, leaving 6 bases unmatched. Per germline, CDR1 SGHDT and CDR2 YYEEEE. The CDR3 loop reads CASSAGLAGGPTQYF. In DNA form, the CDR3 reads TGTGCCAGCAGCGCAGGACTAGCGGGGGGGCCTACCCAGTACTTC.

The chain joins TRBV5-8 to TRBJ2-1; 7 nucleotides align to TRBD1. The CDR3 totals 17 residues. The V and J ends lost 4 bases and 4 bases, in that order; junction bases with no gene match: 14. The germline V gene encodes CDR1 SGHTS and CDR2 YDEGEE. The CDR3 bases are TGTGCCAGCAGCCCACGCAACAGGGGCCCCTTTTACAATGAGCAGTTCTTC. Amino acids: CASSPRNRGPFYNEQFF.

This clonotype was picked up a small number of times. The V call is TRBV7-9, the J call TRBJ2-6; no clear D. Between the trimmed V and J ends, which lost 5 bases and 0 bases, there was a span of 8 bases. This CDR3 region has 15 residues. Germline V gene lookup returns CDR1 SEHNR and CDR2 FQNEAQ (reference sequence). Here the CDR3 reads CASSIDVSGANVLTF. The DNA of the CDR3 is TGTGCCAGCAGCATCGACGTCTCTGGGGCCAACGTCCTGACTTTC.